This entry features one T cell receptor (beta chain) sequence. TCR cDNA was made by 5'RACE template switching, adding a universal primer site and UMIs. In TCRdb, the 5' RACE reads were re-called with MiXCR into one record per CDR3 protein. Of some 200,000 distinct CDR3 sequences detected, approximately 10% appear once; the ten largest clones hold approximately 34%. The data originate from a study of T cells after yellow fever vaccination. The CDR3 sequence is 14 residues long. V was cut by 4 bases and J by 10 bases, with 15 bases left in between. Germline CDR1 SGHRS, CDR2 YFSETQ. The sequenced sample was CD8+ T cells sorted from PBMCs, obtained 15 days after the yellow fever booster vaccination. V gene TRBV5-1 combines with J gene TRBJ1-6; D is perhaps TRBD1 (5 bases). The receptor's source is a man younger than 35 who received the YFV17D yellow fever vaccine. CDR3 sequence (DNA): TGCGCCAGCAGCCCGGTAGGGACGGGATCACCCCTCCACTTT. This codes for CASSPVGTGSPLHF. Variable domain in full (rest from reference TRBV5-1 and TRBJ1-6): KAGVTQTPRYLIKTRGQQVTLSCSPISGHRSVSWYQQTPGQGLQFLFEYFSETQRNKGNFPGRFSGRQFSNSRSEMNVSTLELGDSALYLCASSPVGTGSPLHFGNGTRLTVT.